This T cell receptor (beta chain) derives from a study of response to subunit inactivated influenza vaccine. Broader study findings: The authors suggested that few new T cells are recruited per seasonal influenza vaccination.

TCRdb fed the RT-PCR reads into MiXCR, producing one record per CDR3 protein. This table has around 540,000 distinct CDR3 sequences, 10% to 15% appearing once. The CDR3 loop spans 12 amino acids. Germline values: CDR1 LGHDT, CDR2 YNNKEL (reference sequence). V was cut by 5 bases and J by 9 bases, with 11 bases left in between. This clonotype showed up just a few times. What it binds is unknown. The clonotype was recovered from a man aged 45 to 65 who received an inactivated influenza vaccine. The material sequenced was PBMCs from blood, taken on the day of vaccination. The V call is TRBV3-1, the J call TRBJ1-5; no reliable D call. This CDR3 reads CASSSAGGPQHF. Written as DNA, the CDR3 is TGTGCCAGCAGCTCCGCGGGCGGGCCCCAGCATTTT. The full variable domain, with the rest looked up from reference TRBV3-1 and TRBJ1-5, is DTAVSQTPKYLVTQMGNDKSIKCEQNLGHDTMYWYKQDSKKFLKIMFSYNNKELIINETVPNRFSPKSPDKAHLNLHINSLELGDSAVYFCASSSAGGPQHFGDGTRLSIL.